The 11 T cell receptor beta chains reported below all come from one sample, sequenced in a study of T cell repertoires in cytomegalovirus infection. Their specific antigens are unknown. TCRdb used MiXCR to reprocess the reads, holding one entry per CDR3 protein. Seen here are some 590,000 distinct CDR3 sequences, over 35% observed once, and the top ten hold 48%. Sequencing used cultured PBMCs, obtained from culture after CMV antigen stimulation. The receptors originated from a human donor in good health (CMV status not recorded). Some clones in this sample may be carry-over from other donors' samples.

CDR3 region: CASSTAPSGGATQYF. The CDR3 DNA reads as TGTGCCAGCAGCACTGCCCCCAGCGGGGGTGCTACGCAGTATTTT. This sequence joins TRBV7-8 and TRBJ2-3, with 8 bases identical to TRBD2. V was clipped by 5 bases and J by 8 bases; unmatched bases: 12. Germline V gene data show CDR1 as SGHVS and CDR2 as FQNEAQ. The CDR3 has 15 residues.

CDR3 sequence: CASTKLAGDSYNEQFF. The CDR3, as DNA: TGTGCCAGCACTAAACTAGCGGGAGATTCCTACAATGAGCAGTTCTTC. The chain uses TRBV6-6 and TRBJ2-1, with TRBD2 matching 11 bases. Unmatched junction bases numbered 6, after V lost 7 bases and J lost 1 base. Germline V gene lookup returns CDR1 MNHNY and CDR2 SVGAGI (reference sequence). This CDR3 is 16 amino acids long.

The rearrangement links TRBV7-2 to TRBJ1-2; the match to TRBD1 covers 8 bases. V shed 5 bases and J 6 bases; nucleotides not matched to a gene: 8. Germline V gene lookup returns CDR1 SGHTA and CDR2 FQGNSA. This CDR3 is built from 14 residues. This CDR3 is CASSRNDRGDGYTF. The CDR3 DNA reads TGTGCCAGCAGCCGAAATGACAGGGGCGATGGCTACACCTTC.

J is TRBJ2-7 and V is TRBV7-2; D is undetermined. The CDR3 is 12 amino acids. Per the germline V gene, CDR1 is SGHTA and CDR2 is FQGNSA. Trimming cost V 1 base and J 7 bases, with 8 bases left between them. The CDR3 is CASSLGGWEQYF. The CDR3 region has the DNA TGTGCCAGCAGCTTAGGTGGGTGGGAGCAGTACTTC.

This clonotype was counted only a few times. The rearrangement links TRBV7-2 to TRBJ2-7; D might be TRBD1 (5 bases). Deletions cut 5 bases from V and 0 bases from J, with 14 bases between. CDR3 length equals 15 residues. Looked up from germline, CDR1 is SGHTA and CDR2 is FQGNSA. In DNA, the CDR3 is TGTGCCAGCAGCCCCAGTCGGACACGCTCCTACGAGCAGTACTTC. Its translation: CASSPSRTRSYEQYF.

V and J are TRBV7-7 and TRBJ2-5; weak D call: TRBD2 (6 bases). The V gene's germline CDR1 is SSHAT and CDR2 FNYEAQ (reference sequence). The V end was cut by 5 bases, the J end by 5 bases, with 18 bases between. The CDR3 runs 15 residues. The CDR3 nucleotides read TGTGCCAGCAGCGGGGACTGGGGGAGAGAGGAGACCCAGTACTTC. It encodes CASSGDWGREETQYF.

The V gene is TRBV3-1, the J gene TRBJ1-1, with D tentatively TRBD1 (5 bases). Germline CDR1 and CDR2: LGHDT and YNNKEL (reference sequence). The CDR3 runs 14 residues. V was shortened by 2 bases and J by 6 bases, with 13 bases between the two germline ends. As DNA, the CDR3 is TGTGCCAGCAGCCAAACCGGGGGGGGTGCTGAAGCTTTCTTT. Residues: CASSQTGGGAEAFF.

This CDR3 is CASSRAPPASGRPQETQYF. CDR3 nucleotide sequence: TGTGCCAGCAGCCGCGCTCCCCCTGCTAGCGGGAGACCCCAAGAGACCCAGTACTTC. This sequence joins TRBV14 and TRBJ2-5; 10 positions match TRBD2. Germline V gene data show CDR1 as SGHDN and CDR2 as FVKESK. The CDR3 is 19 residues long. Trimming took 4 bases from V and 1 from J; bases not matched to a gene: 15.

A few counts support this clonotype. This chain joins TRBV12-3 or TRBV12-4 and TRBJ1-1; D gene unclear. The length of the CDR3 is 13 residues. Trimming stripped 2 bases from V and 3 bases from J, with 7 bases between. The CDR3: CASSLSPYTEAFF. CDR3 DNA sequence: TGTGCCAGCAGTTTAAGCCCGTACACTGAAGCTTTCTTT.

This clonotype came up a few times. The chain uses TRBV7-2 and TRBJ2-7; unclear D gene. Trimming stripped 1 base from V and 5 bases from J, with 6 bases between. From germline, CDR1 is SGHTA and CDR2 FQGNSA. This CDR3 has 12 residues. The CDR3 DNA reads as TGTGCCAGCAGCTTAGAGACAAACGAGCAGTACTTC. Translated, it gives CASSLETNEQYF.

This clonotype occurred a few times. V and J are TRBV28 and TRBJ1-4; no firm D call. Trimming removed 8 bases from V and 8 bases from J, with 12 bases in between. The germline V gene encodes CDR1 MDHEN and CDR2 SYDVKM. The CDR3 is made up of 12 amino acids. Here the CDR3 DNA reads TGTGCCAGCCGTCCCCTCAGCGAAAAACTGTTTTTT. Protein sequence: CASRPLSEKLFF.